These 21 T cell receptor beta chains were sequenced from one sample in a study of molecular identifiers for immune sequencing clone quantification. TCRdb reprocessed the PCR reads with MiXCR, giving one entry per CDR3 protein. Among some 70,000 distinct CDR3 sequences, over 15% were seen once, and the ten largest hold about 1.5%. The sample comprised naive CD8+ T cells from blood, with Jurkat cell RNA spiked in. The subset denotes: FACS-sorted CD8+CD4-CCR7+CD45RA+ naive T cells. The origin of the receptors is a human donor in good health. Some libraries in this study had Jurkat cell RNA spiked in.

This clonotype was counted at least ten times. The chain links TRBV4-1 to TRBJ2-7; D may be TRBD1 (5 bases). V dropped 4 bases and J dropped 6 bases, with 13 bases sitting between them. The CDR3 covers 13 residues. The germline gives CDR1 MGHRA, CDR2 YSYEKL. The CDR3, as DNA: TGCGCCAGCAGCCTAGAAGACAGAACCGAGCAGTACTTC. Amino acids: CASSLEDRTEQYF.

With respect to this clonotype: The junction departs from the called germline gene at one end, perhaps through a read error. The chain couples TRBV7-9 to TRBJ2-7, with no clear D. The CDR3 totals 14 residues. Germline values: CDR1 SEHNR, CDR2 FQNEAQ (reference sequence). The CDR3 protein is CASSLVGNSYERYF. CDR3 in DNA: TGTGCCAGCAGCTTAGTTGGGAACTCCTACGAGCGGTACTTC.

This clonotype was observed many times. The rearrangement joins TRBV7-2 to TRBJ2-3; 8 positions match TRBD2. The CDR3 sequence is 19 residues long. Germline values: CDR1 SGHTA, CDR2 FQGNSA. The V and J ends lost 5 bases and 2 bases, in that order; junction bases with no gene match: 18. The CDR3 sequence is CASSLNSPGTRETTDTQYF. DNA of the CDR3: TGTGCCAGCAGCCTGAACTCTCCCGGGACTAGAGAAACCACAGATACGCAGTATTTT.

This chain links TRBV20-1 with TRBJ2-1; 10 bases are a match to TRBD2. Germline V gives CDR1 DFQATT, CDR2 SNEGSKA (reference sequence). The CDR3 contains 14 residues. Trimming removed 5 bases from V and 0 bases from J; junction bases left unmatched: 1. CDR3: CSAPSGSSYNEQFF. CDR3 sequence (DNA): TGCAGTGCTCCTAGCGGGAGCTCCTACAATGAGCAGTTCTTC.

This clonotype showed up many times. The chain joins TRBV7-2 to TRBJ1-1, with D hard to call. The germline V gene has CDR1 SGHTA and CDR2 FQGNSA. The CDR3 sequence is 17 residues long. V was cut by 1 base and J by 4 bases, with 19 bases left in between. The CDR3 DNA sequence: TGTGCCAGCAGCTTAGTGAGCAGTGGACCTTTCGGCACTGAAGCTTTCTTT. Its translation is CASSLVSSGPFGTEAFF.

About this clonotype itself: This may arise from a read error, as a much more abundant clone is one base away. V gene TRBV7-9 combines with J gene TRBJ2-1; D unclear. Germline-derived CDR1 and CDR2 are SEHNR and FQNEAQ (reference sequence). There are 15 residues in the CDR3. Written as DNA, the CDR3 is TGTGCCGGCAGCTCGGCGCGGAGCTCCTACAATGAGCAGTTCTTC. Its protein product is CAGSSARSSYNEQFF.

About this clonotype: An end of the junction does not agree with germline; a read error may underlie this. This chain joins TRBV7-2 and TRBJ2-7; 16 positions match TRBD2. Per the germline V gene, CDR1 is SGHTA and CDR2 is FQGNSA. CDR3 length equals 16 residues. In DNA, the CDR3 is TGTGCCAGCGGCTCCGAGGGACTAGCGGGAGGGTACGTGCAGTACTTC. Its translation: CASGSEGLAGGYVQYF. Looking up the rest from reference TRBV7-2 and TRBJ2-7 gives the full variable domain: GAGVSQSPSNKVTEKGKDVELRCDPISGHTALYWYRQSLGQGLEFLIYFQGNSAPDKSGLPSDRFSAERTGGSVSTLTIQRTQQEDSAVYLCASGSEGLAGGYVQYFGPGTRLTVT.

This clonotype occurred a few times. The chain is built from TRBV14 and TRBJ2-1; possibly TRBD1 or TRBD2 for D (5 bases each). The CDR3 loop spans 15 amino acids. The germline V and J ends were trimmed by 5 bases and 6 bases, with 17 bases remaining between them. Germline loops: CDR1 SGHDN, CDR2 FVKESK. CDR3 nucleotide sequence: TGTGCCAGCAGCACCCGGGACGGGTATGTCAATGAGCAGTTCTTC. It translates to CASSTRDGYVNEQFF.

This clonotype was detected a few times. This sequence joins TRBV12-3 or TRBV12-4 and TRBJ1-5; TRBD1 matches at 9 bases. This CDR3 has 13 residues. Trimming cost V 6 bases and J 5 bases; bases outside gene matches: 2. CDR3 region: CASSGQGYQPQHF. The CDR3 DNA is TGTGCCAGCAGCGGACAGGGGTATCAGCCCCAGCATTTT.

This clonotype was seen at least ten times. The chain joins TRBV28 to TRBJ1-2; perhaps TRBD1 as D (6 bases). The CDR3 runs 14 residues. Germline V gives CDR1 MDHEN, CDR2 SYDVKM. Trimming removed 5 bases at V and 6 bases at J, with 16 bases between. The CDR3, as DNA: TGTGCCAGCAGTCCGCCCTGGACAGCTGATGGCTACACCTTC. Protein sequence: CASSPPWTADGYTF.

There are a few counts of this clonotype. This may be a read error, as it is one base from a much larger clone. This sequence joins TRBV28 and TRBJ1-2; D uncertain. This CDR3 has 14 amino acids. Germline V lookup: CDR1 MDHEN, CDR2 SYDVKM. The V end was cut by 5 bases, the J end by 3 bases, with 13 bases between. This chain's CDR3 is CASSQRAGYYGYTF. As DNA, the CDR3 is TGTGCCAGCAGTCAAAGGGCGGGCTACTATGGCTACACCTTC.

This clonotype was counted ten times or more. The chain employs TRBV25-1 and TRBJ2-5; TRBD2 matches at 9 bases. V trimming: 7 bases; J trimming: 5 bases; junction bases outside the gene matches: 8. Germline-derived CDR1 and CDR2 are MGHDK and SYGVNS. The CDR3 covers 14 residues. CDR3 bases: TGTGCCAGCACCGAGCGGGAGGCTGGGGAGACCCAGTACTTC. Its protein is CASTEREAGETQYF.

In regard to this clonotype: With a much larger clone just one base away, this may be a read error. The final CDR3 position lacks the conserved phenylalanine or tryptophan, pointing to a likely read error. Here the CDR3 reads CASSSGRRQASNEKLFS. CDR3 coding DNA: TGTGCCAGTAGTTCTGGACGACGACAGGCCAGTAATGAAAAACTGTTTTCT. The chain couples TRBV19 to TRBJ1-4; perhaps TRBD1 as D (6 bases). The V end was cut by 5 bases, the J end by 4 bases, with 20 bases between. This CDR3 has 17 amino acids. Germline V gene data show CDR1 as LNHDA and CDR2 as SQIVND (reference sequence).

With respect to this clonotype: This sequence may be a read error, since a much larger clone differs from it by one base. The chain links TRBV7-8 to TRBJ1-1; D is possibly TRBD1 (5 bases). Per germline, CDR1 SGHVS and CDR2 FQNEAQ. The CDR3 is 15 residues long. Trimming stripped 5 bases from V and 1 base from J, with 14 bases between. The CDR3 loop is CASSPAGGANTEAFF. The DNA of the CDR3 is TGTGCCAGCAGCCCTGCTGGCGGGGCGAACACTGAAGCTTTCTTT.

This clonotype was found many times. J is TRBJ1-5 and V is TRBV28, with D tentatively TRBD1 (5 bases). The CDR3 spans 15 residues. Germline assignment: CDR1 MDHEN and CDR2 SYDVKM. Trimming pared 1 base from V and 5 bases from J, leaving 12 bases between. The CDR3 region is CASSLSGTDDQPQHF. Here the CDR3 DNA reads TGTGCCAGCAGTTTATCCGGGACGGACGATCAGCCCCAGCATTTT.

This clonotype was recorded many times. The chain carries TRBV4-1 and TRBJ2-7; D not resolved. V was trimmed by 0 bases and J by 6 bases, leaving 9 bases between them. Germline CDR1 reads MGHRA; CDR2 reads YSYEKL. The CDR3 runs 13 residues. CDR3 nucleotide sequence: TGCGCCAGCAGCCAAGATCGAATAGGCGAGCAGTACTTC. This codes for CASSQDRIGEQYF.

This clonotype was picked up many times. This sequence joins TRBV13 and TRBJ2-7; no reliable D call. Per germline, CDR1 PRHDT and CDR2 FYEKMQ (reference sequence). Between the trimmed V and J ends, which lost 1 base and 1 base, there was a span of 8 bases. This CDR3 spans 14 amino acids. The CDR3 nucleotides read TGTGCCAGCAGCTTAGTACAGAGTTCCTACGAGCAGTACTTC. Protein: CASSLVQSSYEQYF.

This clonotype was seen at least ten times. The chain employs TRBV15 and TRBJ1-5; D gene ambiguous. CDR1 LNHNV and CDR2 YYDKDF come from the germline V gene (reference sequence). The CDR3 loop spans 16 amino acids. V lost 5 bases and J lost 4, with 18 bases in between. CDR3 residues: CATSPREKLFNQPQHF. The CDR3 nucleotides read TGTGCCACCAGCCCTCGGGAGAAATTATTTAATCAGCCCCAGCATTTT.

The sample holds many counts of this clonotype. The chain links TRBV6-2 or TRBV6-3 to TRBJ2-7, with D tentatively TRBD2 (6 bases). Trimming shortened V by 1 base and J by 0 bases, and 10 bases separated the two germline ends. Germline values: CDR1 MNHEY, CDR2 SVGEGT. The CDR3 sequence is 15 residues long. CDR3 region: CASSYFAGSSYEQYF. CDR3 DNA sequence: TGTGCCAGCAGTTACTTTGCGGGAAGCTCCTACGAGCAGTACTTC.

This clonotype was observed at least ten times. The chain employs TRBV20-1 and TRBJ2-2; 13 bases line up with TRBD2. This CDR3 comprises 18 residues. Germline loops: CDR1 DFQATT, CDR2 SNEGSKA (reference sequence). After removal of 4 bases from V and 7 bases from J, the junction contained 15 bases not matched to a gene. CDR3 nucleotides: TGCAGTGCTATCCCATGGGGACTAGCGGGATCCCAGAGCGGGGAGCTGTTTTTT. This translates into CSAIPWGLAGSQSGELFF.

The sample holds many counts of this clonotype. The chain uses TRBV28 and TRBJ1-2; 8 nucleotides match TRBD1. With 4 bases clipped from V and 4 bases from J, the junction kept 14 bases outside the gene matches. The CDR3 covers 17 residues. CDR1 and CDR2 (germline): MDHEN, SYDVKM. The CDR3 sequence: CASSSLGQGAFGYGYTF. As DNA, the CDR3 is TGTGCCAGCAGTTCACTCGGACAGGGAGCTTTCGGCTATGGCTACACCTTC.